The 11 T cell receptor beta chains below were found in one sample sequenced in a study of vaccination effects on CD4 cells after COVID-19. These receptors' targets are unknown. Sequencing used immunoSEQ multiplex PCR; TCRdb keeps in-frame clones, though not all of them. The sample lists under 40,000 clones; approximately 63% were seen once. When around 10 days of culture had elapsed, CD4+ T cells were isolated. The input for sequencing was CD4+ T cells from PBMCs cultured without peptide, taken before COVID-19 vaccination. The receptors shown here come from a human donor who received a COVID-19 vaccine.

This chain joins TRBV7-8 and TRBJ1-3; unclear D gene. The CDR3 is made up of 15 amino acids. Trimming removed 3 bases at V and 1 base at J, with 10 bases between. Looked up from germline, CDR1 is SGHVS and CDR2 is FQNEAQ. In nucleotides, the CDR3 is TGTGCCAGCAGCTTGCCCCTAGATTCTGGAAACACCATATATTTT. This translates into CASSLPLDSGNTIYF.

CDR3 protein: CASSSDGYTGELFF. The CDR3 nucleotides read TGTGCCAGCAGCTCGGACGGATACACCGGGGAGCTGTTTTTT. The V gene is TRBV11-2, the J gene TRBJ2-2, with unresolved D. V was trimmed by 4 bases and J by 3 bases, leaving 9 bases between them. This CDR3 contains 14 residues. CDR1 SGHAT and CDR2 FQNNGV come from the germline V gene.

The chain is built from TRBV6-5 and TRBJ1-4, with no clear D. The V gene lost 6 bases and the J gene lost 6 bases, with 17 bases spanning the gap. CDR3 size: 15 residues. CDR1 and CDR2 (germline): MNHEY, SVGAGI. CDR3 sequence (DNA): TGTGCCAGCAGGTCGACACGGGTGGGATATGAAAAACTGTTTTTT. Its translation: CASRSTRVGYEKLFF.

The chain employs TRBV10-1 and TRBJ1-4; TRBD1 matches 8 bases. The V segment lost 8 bases and the J segment 0 bases; nucleotides outside the gene matches: 8. The CDR3 has 16 residues. Germline V gives CDR1 WNHNN, CDR2 SYGVQD (reference sequence). CDR3 residues: CASPGQGNATNEKLFF. Here the CDR3 DNA reads TGCGCCAGCCCAGGACAGGGAAACGCAACTAATGAAAAACTGTTTTTT.

The chain links TRBV3-1 (or the pseudogene TRBV3-2) to TRBJ2-2; D is ambiguous. V lost 6 bases to trimming and J lost 3 bases, with 11 bases between them. Germline CDR1 LGHDT, CDR2 YNNKEL (reference sequence). The CDR3 sequence is 14 residues long. CDR3 bases: TGTGCCAGCAGACCCCCGGTCTACACCGGGGAGCTGTTTTTT. Protein: CASRPPVYTGELFF.

This clone has just one count. This chain connects TRBV11-3 to TRBJ2-2; D ambiguous. V gave up 0 bases and J gave up 5 bases, with 4 bases separating them. CDR1 is SGHNT, CDR2 YENEEA, per germline. This CDR3 region has 13 residues. The CDR3 loop reads CASSLEQTGELFF. DNA for the CDR3: TGTGCCAGCAGCTTAGAGCAGACCGGGGAGCTGTTTTTT.

The chain uses TRBV4-2 and TRBJ2-1; 8 nucleotides agree with TRBD2. The V gene's germline CDR1 is LGHNA and CDR2 YNFKEQ. V lost 0 bases and J lost 9; bases outside the gene matches: 7. CDR3 size: 15 residues. The CDR3 sequence is CASSQDSGGASEQFF. The CDR3, as DNA: TGTGCCAGCAGCCAAGACTCCGGGGGGGCAAGTGAGCAGTTCTTC.

The chain combines TRBV7-2 with TRBJ2-5; 10 nucleotides match TRBD2. J lost 7 bases, V lost 4 bases, and 12 bases had no gene match. Germline values: CDR1 SGHTA, CDR2 FQGNSA. This CDR3 region has 16 residues. CDR3 amino acids: CASSSRSGGEIGTQYF. The CDR3 nucleotides are TGTGCCAGCAGCTCTAGAAGCGGGGGGGAAATTGGGACCCAGTACTTC.

This clone has just one count. The chain joins TRBV29-1 to TRBJ2-7; D is uncertain. CDR1 and CDR2 (germline): SQVTM, ANQGSEA. This CDR3 contains 12 residues. Trimming shortened V by 6 bases and J by 0 bases, and 9 bases separated the two germline ends. CDR3 bases: TGCAGCGTCAGTCTAATCTCCTACGAGCAGTACTTC. Translated, it gives CSVSLISYEQYF.

The rearrangement joins TRBV10-3 to TRBJ2-5, with D possibly being TRBD1 (5 bases). The germline V and J ends were trimmed by 6 bases and 0 bases, with 8 bases remaining between them. Germline V lookup: CDR1 ENHRY, CDR2 SYGVKD. This CDR3 has 13 residues. In DNA form, the CDR3 reads TGTGCCATCAGGGAAGGGGACCAAGAGACCCAGTACTTC. It yields the protein CAIREGDQETQYF.

This clone was detected a few times. The chain recombines TRBV4-1 with TRBJ2-4, with TRBD2 as a possible D gene (5 bases). Trimming left V 2 bases short and J 0 bases short, with 11 bases between. CDR1 and CDR2 (germline): MGHRA, YSYEKL. This CDR3 region has 16 residues. CDR3 protein: CASSQRLTQAKNIQYF. DNA of the CDR3: TGCGCCAGCAGCCAACGACTAACCCAAGCCAAAAACATTCAGTACTTC.